Listed below are T cell receptor beta chains from one sample, sequenced in a study of response to subunit inactivated influenza vaccine. TCRdb analysed the RT-PCR reads with MiXCR anew, one entry per CDR3 protein. In the table there are 650,000 to 800,000 distinct CDR3 sequences, around a sixth of which are singletons. Source: PBMCs from blood, taken 5 days after vaccination. These receptors came from a man in his fifties or sixties who received an inactivated influenza vaccine. Both conserved end residues are part of each CDR3. Each record gives: J gene, D gene, clone size, V gene, CDR3 protein, CDR3 DNA. The D gene is left open where the match is weak. Clone size is stated in some rows and not others, as once, few, many or a class when expanded.

TRBJ2-1 | - | few | TRBV7-2 | CASSLYRGQHNEQFF | TGTGCCAGCAGCTTGTATCGGGGGCAACACAATGAGCAGTTCTTC
TRBJ2-5 | TRBD2 | - | TRBV11-2 | CASSLTPTRLAGVETQYF | TGTGCCAGCAGCTTGACCCCAACCCGACTAGCGGGAGTGGAGACCCAGTACTTC
TRBJ1-2 | TRBD1 | - | TRBV5-1 | CASSKTDRERGYTF | TGCGCCAGCAGCAAGACTGACAGGGAAAGGGGCTACACCTTC
TRBJ1-5 | TRBD1 | - | TRBV6-8 | CASRFRGQPQHF | TGTGCCAGCAGGTTCAGGGGGCAGCCCCAGCATTTT
TRBJ2-7 | TRBD1 | few | TRBV5-1 | CASSFFRDSYEQYF | TGCGCCAGCAGCTTTTTCCGGGACAGCTACGAGCAGTACTTC
TRBJ2-1 | TRBD2 | few | TRBV20-1 | CSVVVVAGGLWNEQFF | TGCAGTGTCGTGGTTGTAGCGGGGGGATTATGGAATGAGCAGTTCTTC
TRBJ1-1 | - | many | TRBV5-1 | CASRAGENTEAFF | TGCGCCAGCAGGGCCGGGGAGAACACTGAAGCTTTCTTT
TRBJ2-1 | - | - | TRBV20-1 | CSARDHSGDYNEQFF | TGCAGTGCTAGAGACCATAGCGGAGATTACAATGAGCAGTTCTTC
TRBJ2-1 | TRBD2 | few | TRBV4-2 | CASSQGGAAGGIYGPFF | TGTGCCAGCAGCCAAGGGGGGGCCGCGGGAGGTATCTACGGCCCGTTCTTC
TRBJ2-7 | TRBD2 | - | TRBV29-1 | CSVVPKLAGAGEQYF | TGCAGCGTTGTCCCTAAGCTAGCGGGAGCGGGCGAGCAGTACTTC
TRBJ2-5 | - | many | TRBV12-3/TRBV12-4 | CASSPPSSGETQYF | TGTGCCAGCAGTCCGCCTAGCTCTGGAGAGACCCAGTACTTC
TRBJ2-7 | - | - | TRBV6-1 | CASSPRVTSYEQYF | TGTGCCAGCAGCCCCAGGGTCACCTCCTACGAGCAGTACTTC
TRBJ2-6 | - | few | TRBV10-3 | CAISGQGKSSGANVLTF | TGTGCCATCAGTGGGCAGGGAAAGAGCTCTGGGGCCAACGTCCTGACTTTC
TRBJ1-6 | - | - | TRBV5-1 | CASSLDGGAKPLHF | TGCGCCAGCAGCTTGGATGGCGGAGCCAAGCCCCTCCACTTT
TRBJ2-7 | - | - | TRBV9 | CASSVKDSSYEQYF | TGTGCCAGCAGCGTGAAAGACAGCTCCTACGAGCAGTACTTC
TRBJ2-7 | - | - | TRBV10-3 | CAISSHNGDEQYF | TGTGCCATCAGCAGTCATAACGGGGACGAGCAGTACTTC
TRBJ1-6 | - | - | TRBV12-3/TRBV12-4 | CASSSREDSPLQF | TGTGCCAGCAGTTCACGCGAGGATTCACCCCTCCAATTT
TRBJ1-3 | - | - | TRBV20-1 | CSAIPQLNTIYF | TGCAGTGCTATTCCACAGTTAAACACCATATATTTT
TRBJ2-7 | - | few | TRBV27 | CASGISGSYEQYF | TGTGCCAGCGGAATATCGGGTTCCTACGAGCAGTACTTC
TRBJ2-1 | - | - | TRBV3-1 | CASRQATRSNEQFF | TGTGCCAGCAGACAAGCCACTAGATCCAATGAGCAGTTCTTC
TRBJ2-7 | - | - | TRBV20-1 | CSARTGTRGYEQYF | TGCAGTGCCAGAACCGGGACTCGAGGGTACGAGCAGTACTTC
TRBJ2-7 | - | - | TRBV6-5 | CASSYLPQGPSYEQYF | TGTGCCAGCAGTTACCTCCCCCAGGGCCCCTCCTACGAGCAGTACTTC
TRBJ2-5 | TRBD2 | few | TRBV28 | CASSWSSGRNQETQYF | TGTGCCAGCAGTTGGTCGAGCGGGAGGAATCAAGAGACCCAGTACTTC
TRBJ2-1 | TRBD2 | many | TRBV12-3/TRBV12-4 | CASSLPGLVFNEQFF | TGTGCCAGCAGTCTCCCGGGACTAGTCTTCAATGAGCAGTTCTTC
TRBJ2-2 | - | - | TRBV9 | CASSTLDSFTGELFF | TGTGCCAGCAGCACCCTAGACAGTTTCACCGGGGAGCTGTTTTTT
TRBJ1-2 | - | - | TRBV12-3/TRBV12-4 | CASSLQGLLKTF | TGTGCCAGCAGCCTCCAAGGCCTGCTGAAAACCTTC
TRBJ2-1 | TRBD2 | many | TRBV18 | CASSPSGGAVEQFF | TGTGCCAGCTCACCTAGCGGGGGGGCCGTTGAGCAGTTCTTC
TRBJ1-5 | - | many | TRBV20-1 | CSARRSSGNQPQHF | TGCAGTGCTAGACGTTCGAGTGGTAATCAGCCCCAGCATTTT
TRBJ2-2 | - | many | TRBV12-3/TRBV12-4 | CASTPDRGAGELFF | TGTGCCAGCACCCCGGACAGAGGGGCCGGGGAGCTGTTTTTT
TRBJ2-6 | TRBD1 | many | TRBV6-1 | CASSDTGVHSGANVLTF | TGTGCCAGCAGTGACACAGGGGTTCACTCTGGGGCCAACGTCCTGACTTTC
TRBJ1-4 | - | - | TRBV6-1 | CASSELGQGMVKLFF | TGTGCCAGCAGTGAATTGGGACAAGGCATGGTAAAACTGTTTTTT
TRBJ2-7 | - | few | TRBV4-2 | CASSRGTDALEQYF | TGTGCCAGCAGCAGGGGGACTGACGCTCTGGAGCAGTACTTC
TRBJ2-3 | TRBD2 | - | TRBV20-1 | CSAQRDYTDTQYF | TGCAGTGCGCAGCGGGATTACACAGATACGCAGTATTTT
TRBJ2-1 | TRBD2 | many | TRBV29-1 | CSGLAGNEQFF | TGCAGCGGACTAGCGGGGAATGAGCAGTTCTTC
TRBJ1-3 | - | - | TRBV12-3/TRBV12-4 | CASSLEDSGDPRLYF | TGTGCCAGCAGTTTAGAAGACAGCGGAGACCCCAGGCTGTATTTT
TRBJ1-1 | - | - | TRBV29-1 | CSVGGLLNTEAFF | TGCAGCGTTGGAGGCCTTCTGAACACTGAAGCTTTCTTT
TRBJ2-5 | - | few | TRBV5-1 | CASSPSGLGAETQYF | TGCGCCAGCAGCCCCTCGGGCCTTGGAGCAGAGACCCAGTACTTC
TRBJ1-3 | - | - | TRBV11-2 | CASSLERRPRGNTIYF | TGTGCCAGCAGCTTGGAAAGACGTCCCCGGGGGAACACCATATATTTT
TRBJ2-7 | TRBD1 | many | TRBV4-3 | CASSQGTGSIYEQYF | TGCGCCAGCAGCCAGGGGACAGGGTCTATCTACGAGCAGTACTTC
TRBJ1-6 | - | - | TRBV29-1 | CSVRATDNSPLHF | TGCAGCGTCAGGGCGACGGATAATTCACCCCTCCACTTT
TRBJ1-1 | - | few | TRBV5-1 | CASSLDPSMNTEAFF | TGCGCCAGCAGCTTGGACCCCAGCATGAACACTGAAGCTTTCTTT
TRBJ1-1 | - | few | TRBV6-5 | CASSYSGGRNTEAFF | TGTGCCAGCAGTTACTCCGGGGGAAGAAACACTGAAGCTTTCTTT
TRBJ2-5 | - | many | TRBV29-1 | CSVGLGLRETQYF | TGCAGCGTTGGTCTGGGTTTAAGAGAGACCCAGTACTTC
TRBJ1-5 | - | - | TRBV6-2/TRBV6-3 | CASTNPPNQPQHF | TGTGCCAGCACCAACCCCCCGAATCAGCCCCAGCATTTT
TRBJ1-2 | - | - | TRBV20-1 | CSAMIQGRVSNYGYTF | TGCAGTGCAATGATTCAGGGGAGGGTTTCTAACTATGGCTACACCTTC
TRBJ1-2 | - | - | TRBV6-5 | CASSYGTTNYGYTF | TGTGCCAGCAGTTACGGGACAACTAACTATGGCTACACCTTC
TRBJ2-1 | - | few | TRBV29-1 | CSVTVAQRGGEQFF | TGCAGCGTTACCGTCGCCCAGCGAGGCGGTGAGCAGTTCTTC
TRBJ1-1 | - | once | TRBV27 | CASGQGLEAFF | TGTGCCAGCGGCCAGGGATTAGAAGCTTTCTTT
TRBJ2-5 | - | few | TRBV25-1 | CASVHGPQETQYF | TGTGCCAGCGTCCACGGACCACAAGAGACCCAGTACTTC